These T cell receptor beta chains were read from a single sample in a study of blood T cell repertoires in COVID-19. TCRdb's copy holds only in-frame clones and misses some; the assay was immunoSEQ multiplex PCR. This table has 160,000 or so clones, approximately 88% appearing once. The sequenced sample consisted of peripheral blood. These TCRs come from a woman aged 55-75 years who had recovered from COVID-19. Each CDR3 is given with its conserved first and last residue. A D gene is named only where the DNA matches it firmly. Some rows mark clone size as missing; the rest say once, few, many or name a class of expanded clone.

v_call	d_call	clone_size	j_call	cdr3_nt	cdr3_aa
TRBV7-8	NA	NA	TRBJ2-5	TGTGCCAGCAGCTTAATGGCGGACTCCCAAGAGACCCAGTACTTC	CASSLMADSQETQYF
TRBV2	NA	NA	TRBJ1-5	TGTGCCAGCAGTGAAGTCCAGGGTGTGGAGAATCAGCCCCAGCATTTT	CASSEVQGVENQPQHF
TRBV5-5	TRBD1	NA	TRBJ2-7	TGTGCCAGCAGCTTGCAGGGGGAATACGAGCAGTACTTC	CASSLQGEYEQYF
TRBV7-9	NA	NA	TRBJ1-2	TGTGCCAGCAGCCCTACAGCTGGCTACACCTTC	CASSPTAGYTF
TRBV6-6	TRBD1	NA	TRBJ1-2	TGTGCCAGCAGTCGACAGGGGTCCCCTTTGGAAGGAGGCGGCTACACCTTC	CASSRQGSPLEGGGYTF
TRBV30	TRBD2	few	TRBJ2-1	TGTGCCTGGATGGGGGGAGGGAACAATGAGCAGTTCTTC	CAWMGGGNNEQFF
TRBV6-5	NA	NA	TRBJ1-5	TGTGCCAGCAGCTATGGACTCCGGGGGCCCCAGCATTTT	CASSYGLRGPQHF
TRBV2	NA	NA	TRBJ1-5	TGTGCCAGCACTGGACAAGGTCAGCCCCAGCATTTT	CASTGQGQPQHF
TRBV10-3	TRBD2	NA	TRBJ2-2	TGTGCCATCAGTTTCCCCAGCGGGGGGACCACCGGGGAGCTGTTTTTT	CAISFPSGGTTGELFF
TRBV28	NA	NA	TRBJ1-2	TGTGCCAGCTCGACAGGCTATGGCTACACCTTC	CASSTGYGYTF
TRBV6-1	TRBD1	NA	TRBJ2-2	TGTGCCAGCAGTGACCAGGGACAGGGGGCGCGAATCGCCGGGGAGCTGTTTTTT	CASSDQGQGARIAGELFF
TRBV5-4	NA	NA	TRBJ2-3	TGTGCCAGCAGCATGGACAGAAGCACAGATACGCAGTATTTT	CASSMDRSTDTQYF
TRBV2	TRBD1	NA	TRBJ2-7	TGTGCCAGCACCACCGGGACAGGGGATTTCGAGCAGTACTTC	CASTTGTGDFEQYF
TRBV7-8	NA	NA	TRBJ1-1	TGTGCCAGCAGTCCGGCTCGAGGTGAAGCTTTCTTT	CASSPARGEAFF
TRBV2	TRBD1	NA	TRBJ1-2	TGTGCCAGCAGTGGGCGGGACAGGGCCTTGGGTGGCTACACCTTC	CASSGRDRALGGYTF
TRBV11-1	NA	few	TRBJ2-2	TGTGCCAGCAGCTTAGAACAGGGTCGGACCGGGGAGCTGTTTTTT	CASSLEQGRTGELFF
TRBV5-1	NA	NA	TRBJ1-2	TGCGCCAGCAGCTTGGAAGGGGCCTATGGCTACACCTTC	CASSLEGAYGYTF
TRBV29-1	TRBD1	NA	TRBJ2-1	TGCAGCGTGGGACAGGGGGCCCATGAGCAGTTCTTC	CSVGQGAHEQFF
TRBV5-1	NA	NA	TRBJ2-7	TGCGCCAGCAGCCCGGACACCTCCGGCTTATATGAGCAGTACTTC	CASSPDTSGLYEQYF
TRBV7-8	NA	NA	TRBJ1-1	TGTGCCAGCAGCCCCCACTTGGGCAGGGCGGAATCTGAAGCTTTCTTT	CASSPHLGRAESEAFF
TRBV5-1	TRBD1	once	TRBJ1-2	TGCGCCAGCAGCTCGACAGGGGGCGCAGGCTATGGCTACACCTTC	CASSSTGGAGYGYTF
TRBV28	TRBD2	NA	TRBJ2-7	TGTGCCAGCAGCCTACTAGCGGGGGGCCGCTCGTACGAGCAGTACTTC	CASSLLAGGRSYEQYF
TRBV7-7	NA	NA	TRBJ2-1	TGTGCCAGCAGCTTACACGGGGGTGACAATGAGCAGTTCTTC	CASSLHGGDNEQFF
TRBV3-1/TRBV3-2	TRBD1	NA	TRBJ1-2	TGTGCCAGCAGCCAGGCCCAGGGGGCAAGTGGCTACACCTTC	CASSQAQGASGYTF
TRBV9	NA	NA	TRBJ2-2	TGTGCCAGCAGCGTCAGCGGGGCGGGGGCCTACACCGGGGAGCTGTTTTTT	CASSVSGAGAYTGELFF
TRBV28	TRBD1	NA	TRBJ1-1	TGTGCCAGCAGTTTATTCGGGACAGGGGGTTTGGACACTGAAGCTTTCTTT	CASSLFGTGGLDTEAFF
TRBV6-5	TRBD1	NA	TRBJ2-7	TGTGCCACCTGGAGCGACAGGGCTCCCTACGAGCAGTACTTC	CATWSDRAPYEQYF
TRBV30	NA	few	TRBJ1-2	TGTGCCTCCCAGAACCGGGTTAACTATGGCTACACCTTC	CASQNRVNYGYTF
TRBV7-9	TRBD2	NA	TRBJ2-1	TGTGCCAGCAGCTACCGACTAGCGGGGGGCGATGAGCAGTTCTTC	CASSYRLAGGDEQFF
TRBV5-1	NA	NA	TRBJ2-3	TGCGCCAGCAGCTTGGTTCGGCTAGCGCGAACAGATACGCAGTATTTT	CASSLVRLARTDTQYF
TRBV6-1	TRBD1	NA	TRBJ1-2	TGTGCCAGCAGTGAGATTGGGACAGGGGGAGGCTACACCTTC	CASSEIGTGGGYTF
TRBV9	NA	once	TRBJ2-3	TGTGCCAGCAGCGTTGAGGGGGGGCGGCAAGATACGCAGTATTTT	CASSVEGGRQDTQYF
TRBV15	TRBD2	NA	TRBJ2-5	TGTGCCACCAGCAGAGATTACGGGGGAGGGGAGACCCAGTACTTC	CATSRDYGGGETQYF
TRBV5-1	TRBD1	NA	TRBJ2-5	TGCGCCAGCAGCTTACAGGGGCAGTATCAAGAGACCCAGTACTTC	CASSLQGQYQETQYF
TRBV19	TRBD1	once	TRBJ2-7	TGTGCCAGTAGCCCGGGACAGACAACCTACGAGCAGTACTTC	CASSPGQTTYEQYF
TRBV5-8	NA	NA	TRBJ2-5	TGTGCCAGCAGCACCGGCCCTTCATCGGGGACCCAGTACTTC	CASSTGPSSGTQYF
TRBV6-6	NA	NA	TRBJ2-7	TGTGCCAGCAGTTACTCGAAACTAAGCTACGAGCAGTACTTC	CASSYSKLSYEQYF
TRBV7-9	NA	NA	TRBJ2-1	TGTGCCAGCAGCTTATCTCTGAGGCGGGGTGATGAGCAGTTCTTC	CASSLSLRRGDEQFF
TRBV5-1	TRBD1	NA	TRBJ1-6	TGCGCCAGCAGCGAGTCGGGACAGGTGAGATCACCCCTCCACTTT	CASSESGQVRSPLHF
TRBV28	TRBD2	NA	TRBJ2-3	TGTGCCAGCAGTTTGTTCGGGACTAGCGGGGGGGTAGATACGCAGTATTTT	CASSLFGTSGGVDTQYF